The 17 T cell receptor beta chains below come from one sample, sequenced in a study of CD8 T cells in Susac syndrome. RNA was extracted with the RNeasy kit, and a quantity of roughly 0.45 to 1 ug was reverse transcribed using random hexamers. TCRdb recomputed calls from the immunoSEQ multiplex PCR reads with MiXCR, one row per CDR3 protein. The table has about 200,000 distinct CDR3 sequences, approximately 95% seen once. Sequencing input: CD4+ T cells from PBMCs. The receptors originated from a human donor with multiple sclerosis.

This sequence joins TRBV9 and TRBJ2-1; 7 nucleotides match TRBD2. Germline CDR1 SGDLS, CDR2 YYNGEE. V shed 0 bases and J 2 bases; nucleotides not matched to a gene: 2. The CDR3 is made up of 15 amino acids. DNA for the CDR3: TGTGCCAGCAGCGTAGTGAGCGGGGCCTACAATGAGCAGTTCTTC. It is translated as CASSVVSGAYNEQFF.

This chain connects TRBV15 to TRBJ1-5; D unresolved. Trimming left V 4 bases short and J 0 bases short, with 7 bases between. CDR3 length: 14 residues. The V gene's germline CDR1 is LNHNV and CDR2 YYDKDF (reference sequence). This CDR3 is CATSNGNSNQPQHF. The CDR3 DNA is TGTGCCACCAGCAACGGTAATAGCAATCAGCCCCAGCATTTT.

This clonotype was recorded only once. V gene TRBV30 combines with J gene TRBJ1-2, with D perhaps matching TRBD1 (6 bases). The V end was cut by 5 bases, the J end by 4 bases, with 11 bases between. The germline V gene has CDR1 GTSNPN and CDR2 SVGIG (reference sequence). The CDR3 totals 12 residues. The CDR3 region has the DNA TGTGCCTGGGCACAGGGTGTCTATGGCTACACCTTC. Its protein product is CAWAQGVYGYTF.

V usage is TRBV5-6 and J usage is TRBJ2-2, with D maybe TRBD1 (6 bases). The CDR3 sequence is 15 residues long. From germline, CDR1 is SGHDT and CDR2 YYEEEE. Trimming cost V 2 bases and J 0 bases, with 8 bases left between them. CDR3 region: CASSFRTANTGELFF. CDR3 in DNA: TGTGCCAGCAGCTTCAGGACAGCGAACACCGGGGAGCTGTTTTTT.

V gene TRBV29-1 combines with J gene TRBJ1-1; TRBD1 aligns across 7 bases. Trimming at V came to 6 bases and at J to 4 bases, leaving 5 bases not matched to a gene. This CDR3 is built from 12 residues. Germline values: CDR1 SQVTM, CDR2 ANQGSEA. Here the CDR3 reads CSVRQGRTEAFF. CDR3 in DNA: TGCAGCGTCCGACAGGGTCGCACTGAAGCTTTCTTT.

The rearrangement uses TRBV29-1 and TRBJ1-1; D is unresolved. Trimming took off 7 bases at V and 0 bases at J, with 9 bases between the two ends. Germline V gives CDR1 SQVTM, CDR2 ANQGSEA. The CDR3 spans 12 residues. Written as DNA, the CDR3 is TGCAGCGCTGGGTCGGTGAACACTGAAGCTTTCTTT. Protein: CSAGSVNTEAFF.

The chain has TRBV6-6 and TRBJ1-5; D is possibly TRBD1 (6 bases). Trimming took off 5 bases at V and 6 bases at J, with 17 bases between the two ends. Germline assignment: CDR1 MNHNY and CDR2 SVGAGI (reference sequence). CDR3 size: 15 residues. The CDR3 region is CASSGEGVKAQPQHF. The CDR3 DNA reads TGTGCCAGCAGTGGGGAGGGGGTTAAAGCTCAGCCCCAGCATTTT.

The genes are TRBV29-1 and TRBJ2-2; D might be TRBD1 or TRBD2, each matching 6 bases. This CDR3 is 14 amino acids long. Germline lookup yields CDR1 SQVTM and CDR2 ANQGSEA. The V end was cut by 6 bases, the J end by 4 bases, with 15 bases between. The CDR3 coding sequence is TGCAGCGTGCACCCGGGGGCCTCCACCGGGGAGCTGTTTTTT. This codes for CSVHPGASTGELFF.

The chain joins TRBV6-5 to TRBJ2-1; no definite D call. V lost 5 bases and J lost 8, with 13 bases in between. The germline gives CDR1 MNHEY, CDR2 SVGAGI. CDR3 length: 13 residues. The CDR3 nucleotides read TGTGCCAGCAGTGTCCGATATCGGGATGAGCAGTTCTTC. Amino acids: CASSVRYRDEQFF.

This rearrangement joins TRBV12-3 or TRBV12-4 to TRBJ1-6; 9 bases align to TRBD1. The V and J ends lost 0 bases and 9 bases, in that order; junction bases with no gene match: 6. The CDR3 consists of 16 residues. CDR3 in DNA: TGTGCCAGCAGTTTAGCGCATGGACAGGGGAGTTCACCCCTCCACTTT. It codes for CASSLAHGQGSSPLHF.

The V gene is TRBV18, the J gene TRBJ2-1; D possibly corresponds to TRBD2 (6 bases). Germline-derived CDR1 and CDR2 are KGHSH and LQKENI. This CDR3 spans 12 amino acids. Trimming left V 2 bases short and J 9 bases short, with 8 bases between. CDR3 sequence (DNA): TGTGCCAGCTCACCAGGGGGGACTGAGCAGTTCTTC. This sequence encodes CASSPGGTEQFF.

This chain connects TRBV6-6 to TRBJ1-5, with TRBD1 identical over 7 bases. The CDR3 extends over 14 amino acids. Unmatched junction bases numbered 9, after V lost 6 bases and J lost 7 bases. Per germline, CDR1 MNHNY and CDR2 SVGAGI (reference sequence). The CDR3 reads CASSRQGIGQPQHF. CDR3 nucleotide sequence: TGTGCCAGCAGCCGACAGGGAATAGGACAGCCCCAGCATTTT.

CDR3 protein: CASSQPSGVGHYGYTF. In nucleotides, the CDR3 is TGTGCCAGCAGCCAACCATCAGGAGTTGGGCACTATGGCTACACCTTC. V and J are TRBV3-1 and TRBJ1-2; no clear D. V dropped 2 bases and J dropped 3 bases, with 16 bases sitting between them. This CDR3 comprises 16 residues. Per germline, CDR1 LGHDT and CDR2 YNNKEL (reference sequence).

The chain couples TRBV12-3 or TRBV12-4 to TRBJ1-5; D is ambiguous. Trimming removed 3 bases from V and 0 bases from J, with 6 bases in between. The CDR3 contains 14 residues. CDR3 sequence: CASSLGHSNQPQHF. The CDR3 DNA follows: TGTGCCAGCAGTTTGGGTCATAGCAATCAGCCCCAGCATTTT.

The rearrangement joins TRBV7-2 to TRBJ2-2; 8 nucleotides line up with TRBD2. This CDR3 contains 17 residues. CDR1 and CDR2 from the germline V gene are SGHTA and FQGNSA. Unmatched junction bases numbered 13, after V lost 6 bases and J lost 4 bases. The CDR3 DNA reads as TGTGCCAGCAGGACCAGACCGGGACTAGTCACCACCGGGGAGCTGTTTTTT. Protein sequence: CASRTRPGLVTTGELFF. The full variable domain, its missing parts supplied by reference TRBV7-2 and TRBJ2-2, is GAGVSQSPSNKVTEKGKDVELRCDPISGHTALYWYRQSLGQGLEFLIYFQGNSAPDKSGLPSDRFSAERTGGSVSTLTIQRTQQEDSAVYLCASRTRPGLVTTGELFFGEGSRLTVL.

This clonotype was seen more than once but under ten times. The chain carries TRBV11-2 and TRBJ2-1, with 8 bases aligning to TRBD2. Germline V gene data show CDR1 as SGHAT and CDR2 as FQNNGV. V was pared by 3 bases and J by 3 bases, with 4 bases of the junction left unmatched. This CDR3 comprises 15 residues. The CDR3 DNA sequence: TGTGCCAGCAGCTTGGCGGCGGGGGGCTACAATGAGCAGTTCTTC. Protein: CASSLAAGGYNEQFF.

This chain links TRBV9 with TRBJ2-7; TRBD1 matches 8 bases. The J segment lost 7 bases and the V segment lost 5 bases, leaving 8 bases of the junction unmatched. This CDR3 is built from 13 residues. Germline V lookup: CDR1 SGDLS, CDR2 YYNGEE. Here the CDR3 reads CASSRQGAREQYF. The DNA for the CDR3 is TGTGCCAGCAGTCGGCAGGGGGCAAGGGAGCAGTACTTC.